A single sample is the source of the 26 T cell receptor beta chains below, sequenced in a study of cytomegalovirus exposure and HLA in healthy donors. The PCR was carried out with 60 Vbeta primers and 13 Jbeta primers. TCRdb's table, derived via immunoSEQ multiplex PCR, lists solely in-frame clones and lacks some. The sample includes roughly 93,000 clones, roughly 72% of them seen just once. The specimen was PBMCs. These receptors came from a man aged 25-45 years in good health and CMV-seronegative.

This clone was seen a handful of times. The CDR3 sequence: CASSQVIPASYGYTF. In DNA form, the CDR3 reads TGCGCCAGCAGCCAAGTGATACCCGCGTCCTATGGCTACACCTTC. The J gene is TRBJ1-2, the V gene TRBV4-3, with unresolved D. V was shortened by 1 base and J by 4 bases, with 13 bases between the two germline ends. The germline CDR1 and CDR2 sequences are LGHNA and YSLEER. The CDR3 is 15 amino acids.

This clone was counted a few times. This chain links TRBV9 with TRBJ1-1; a possible D gene is TRBD1 (6 bases). CDR3 size: 13 residues. The V gene lost 2 bases and the J gene lost 4 bases, with 9 bases spanning the gap. Germline V gene sequence: CDR1 SGDLS, CDR2 YYNGEE. Here the CDR3 reads CASSVTGFTEAFF. DNA of the CDR3: TGTGCCAGCAGCGTTACAGGGTTCACTGAAGCTTTCTTT.

This chain joins TRBV7-2 and TRBJ1-5; unclear D gene. The CDR3 is 15 residues long. Germline V gene data show CDR1 as SGHTA and CDR2 as FQGNSA. V lost 4 bases and J 1 base, leaving 11 bases between the germline ends. CDR3 loop: CASSSGGASNQPQHF. Written as DNA, the CDR3 is TGTGCCAGCAGCTCGGGAGGTGCGAGCAATCAGCCCCAGCATTTT.

The chain combines TRBV18 with TRBJ1-1; D is perhaps TRBD1 (5 bases). CDR1 and CDR2 from the germline V gene are KGHSH and LQKENI. The ends were cut back, 4 bases at V and 0 bases at J, with 15 bases in the middle. The CDR3 spans 16 residues. The CDR3: CASSLQRTLMNTEAFF. Here the CDR3 DNA reads TGTGCCAGCTCACTACAAAGGACACTGATGAACACTGAAGCTTTCTTT.

The chain couples TRBV5-1 to TRBJ2-3; 10 bases map to TRBD2. Germline values: CDR1 SGHRS, CDR2 YFSETQ. The CDR3 contains 16 residues. V gave up 3 bases and J gave up 4 bases; unmatched junction bases: 8. The CDR3 here is CASSWGSLAGADTQYF. CDR3 DNA: TGCGCCAGCAGCTGGGGTAGCCTAGCGGGAGCAGATACGCAGTATTTT. Supplemented by reference TRBV5-1 and TRBJ2-3, the full variable domain reads KAGVTQTPRYLIKTRGQQVTLSCSPISGHRSVSWYQQTPGQGLQFLFEYFSETQRNKGNFPGRFSGRQFSNSRSEMNVSTLELGDSALYLCASSWGSLAGADTQYFGPGTRLTVL.

Remarks on this clone: At the DNA level, this CDR3 is encoded by other sequences in the same sample as well. The chain couples TRBV4-3 to TRBJ2-1; D ambiguous. The CDR3 sequence is 15 residues long. V was pared by 1 base and J by 0 bases, with 7 bases between. From germline, CDR1 is LGHNA and CDR2 YSLEER. CDR3 amino acids: CASSQGGSSYNEQFF. In DNA form, the CDR3 reads TGCGCCAGCAGCCAAGGCGGAAGCTCCTACAATGAGCAGTTCTTC.

The chain is built from TRBV6-5 and TRBJ2-5, with TRBD1 matching 10 bases. The CDR3 has 15 amino acids. V lost 5 bases to trimming and J lost 5 bases; unmatched junction nucleotides: 8. The germline V gene has CDR1 MNHEY and CDR2 SVGAGI. CDR3 amino acids: CASSRGGQGVETQYF. The CDR3 DNA reads as TGTGCCAGCAGTCGTGGCGGACAGGGGGTGGAGACCCAGTACTTC.

The J gene is TRBJ1-5, the V gene TRBV15; 9 bases map to TRBD1. Trimming cost V 5 bases and J 6 bases; bases outside gene matches: 14. CDR3 size: 17 residues. Germline assignment: CDR1 LNHNV and CDR2 YYDKDF (reference sequence). CDR3 in DNA: TGTGCCACCAGCTCGGCGAGGACAGGGGCCTCGGGTCAGCCCCAGCATTTT. Protein product: CATSSARTGASGQPQHF.

The rearrangement joins TRBV9 to TRBJ2-1; 7 bases fit TRBD2. CDR3 length: 14 amino acids. V was pared by 3 bases and J by 6 bases, with 6 bases of the junction left unmatched. Germline values: CDR1 SGDLS, CDR2 YYNGEE. CDR3 region: CASSGSGKGNEQFF. CDR3 sequence (DNA): TGTGCCAGCAGCGGGAGCGGGAAGGGCAATGAGCAGTTCTTC.

This clone was seen only a few times. J is TRBJ2-1 and V is TRBV4-2, with TRBD1 matching over 11 bases. The CDR3 spans 16 residues. V lost 1 base to trimming and J lost 5 bases; unmatched junction nucleotides: 4. Germline-derived CDR1 and CDR2 are LGHNA and YNFKEQ. DNA for the CDR3: TGTGCCAGCAGCCAAGTAGGGACAGGGGGGAACAATGAGCAGTTCTTC. It encodes CASSQVGTGGNNEQFF.

The CDR3 DNA reads as TGTGCCAGTAGTATAGATGGTCAGTCCTACGAGCAGTACTTC. Translation gives CASSIDGQSYEQYF. The chain is built from TRBV19 and TRBJ2-7; D not certain. Trimming removed 0 bases at V and 1 base at J, with 7 bases between. Per germline, CDR1 LNHDA and CDR2 SQIVND (reference sequence). The CDR3 has 14 amino acids.

The genes are TRBV4-3 and TRBJ2-7; 12 bases are a match to TRBD2. The J segment lost 4 bases and the V segment lost 1 base, leaving 2 bases of the junction unmatched. This CDR3 has 15 residues. Germline V gene sequence: CDR1 LGHNA, CDR2 YSLEER. The CDR3 DNA reads TGCGCCAGCAGCCAAGGACTAGCGGGGGAGTACGAGCAGTACTTC. Its translation: CASSQGLAGEYEQYF.

The chain couples TRBV13 to TRBJ2-2; 16 nucleotides line up with TRBD2. Germline V gene data show CDR1 as PRHDT and CDR2 as FYEKMQ (reference sequence). The length of the CDR3 is 18 residues. Germline trimming cut 5 bases from V and 1 base from J; bases unmatched to any gene: 4. The CDR3 is CASSKGLAGGWNTGELFF. The CDR3, as DNA: TGTGCCAGCAGCAAGGGACTAGCGGGAGGGTGGAACACCGGGGAGCTGTTTTTT.

The V and J genes are TRBV28 and TRBJ2-7; TRBD2 might be the D (6 bases). The V end was cut by 7 bases, the J end by 1 base, with 14 bases between. Germline CDR1 reads MDHEN; CDR2 reads SYDVKM. The CDR3 totals 14 residues. The CDR3 sequence is CASTRGEESYEQYV. In DNA, the CDR3 is TGTGCCAGCACCCGAGGGGAGGAGTCCTACGAGCAGTACGTC.

This chain uses TRBV25-1 with TRBJ2-7; 7 bases match TRBD1. The CDR3 has 13 residues. Germline V lookup: CDR1 MGHDK, CDR2 SYGVNS. J was trimmed by 0 bases and V by 10 bases; bases with no gene match: 6. The CDR3, as DNA: TGTGCCACCGAGGGGGCGGACTCCTACGAGCAGTACTTC. Encoded protein: CATEGADSYEQYF.

CDR3 loop: CASSLDFGEETQYF. The CDR3 DNA reads as TGTGCCAGCAGCTTAGACTTTGGAGAAGAGACCCAGTACTTC. The V call is TRBV7-2, the J call TRBJ2-5; the D is unclear. In germline, CDR1 is SGHTA, CDR2 FQGNSA. V lost 1 base, J lost 3 bases, and 9 bases lay in between. The CDR3 runs 14 residues.

This clone was found a few times. The junction shows a germline mismatch at one end, possibly a read error. The gene calls are TRBV7-9 and TRBJ1-6, with 9 positions matching TRBD1. The length of the CDR3 is 16 residues. In germline, CDR1 is SEHNR, CDR2 FQNEAQ (reference sequence). The CDR3: CSSSLFVDRGRSPLHF. As DNA, the CDR3 is TGTTCCAGCAGCTTATTTGTAGACAGGGGGAGATCACCCCTCCACTTT.

This sequence joins TRBV18 and TRBJ1-5; TRBD1 agrees at 9 bases. V shed 3 bases and J 2 bases; nucleotides not matched to a gene: 5. The germline gives CDR1 KGHSH, CDR2 LQKENI. The CDR3 is 16 residues long. CDR3 nucleotide sequence: TGTGCCAGCTCACCGGGACAGGGAAACGGCAATCAGCCCCAGCATTTT. This translates into CASSPGQGNGNQPQHF.

This clone has just one count. The J gene is TRBJ2-3, the V gene TRBV9; maybe TRBD2 (6 bases). This CDR3 contains 16 residues. CDR1 and CDR2 from the germline V gene are SGDLS and YYNGEE. Deletions cut 0 bases from V and 6 bases from J, with 17 bases between. This CDR3 is CASSVDAGSRVDTQYF. CDR3 coding DNA: TGTGCCAGCAGCGTAGATGCGGGGAGCCGGGTCGATACGCAGTATTTT.

A few counts support this clone. The chain joins TRBV27 to TRBJ1-3; 10 bases match TRBD1. The ends lost 6 bases at V and 8 bases at J; junction bases unmatched: 10. Germline CDR1 and CDR2: MNHEY and SMNVEV (reference sequence). CDR3 length: 15 amino acids. The CDR3 DNA is TGTGCCAGCAGCCAGGGACAGGGGCTCTGGGACACCATATATTTT. This translates into CASSQGQGLWDTIYF.

A note on this clone: Other DNA variants within this sample encode the same CDR3. The V and J genes are TRBV27 and TRBJ2-1, with 8 positions matching TRBD2. Germline CDR1 reads MNHEY; CDR2 reads SMNVEV (reference sequence). CDR3 length: 15 amino acids. V lost 6 bases, J lost 5 bases, and 9 bases stayed unmatched. The CDR3 DNA sequence: TGTGCCAGCAGAATCTGGACTAGCCCTAACAATGAGCAGTTCTTC. Amino acid sequence: CASRIWTSPNNEQFF.

This chain joins TRBV5-4 and TRBJ2-2; TRBD2 matches 11 bases. The CDR3 contains 18 residues. Germline V gene data show CDR1 as SGHNT and CDR2 as YYREEE (reference sequence). With V trimmed by 0 bases and J by 3 bases, 7 bases remained unmatched. In nucleotides, the CDR3 is TGTGCCAGCAGCTTGGTTACTAGCGGGAGAAGGTACACCGGGGAGCTGTTTTTT. Amino acid sequence: CASSLVTSGRRYTGELFF.

As regards this clone: A junction end diverges from the germline sequence, so it may reflect a read error. The sample carries other DNA sequences with the same CDR3. The V call is TRBV27, the J call TRBJ2-7, with a tentative D call TRBD1 (6 bases). Germline CDR1 reads MNHEY; CDR2 reads SMNVEV (reference sequence). This CDR3 is 14 amino acids long. Here the CDR3 reads CASSSQGNPYEQYF. In DNA, the CDR3 is TGCGCCAGCAGTTCACAGGGTAATCCCTACGAGCAGTACTTC.

The chain combines TRBV9 with TRBJ2-1; 8 nucleotides match TRBD2. Germline CDR1 is SGDLS and CDR2 is YYNGEE. V shed 1 base, J shed 7 bases, and the junction held 1 base outside the gene matches. CDR3 length: 13 residues. CDR3 residues: CASSVSSGNEQFF. The CDR3 region has the DNA TGTGCCAGCAGCGTATCTAGCGGGAATGAGCAGTTCTTC.

The chain recombines TRBV27 with TRBJ1-5; 7 bases align to TRBD1. Unmatched junction bases numbered 10, after V lost 6 bases and J lost 5 bases. Germline V gene data show CDR1 as MNHEY and CDR2 as SMNVEV (reference sequence). There are 15 residues in the CDR3. The CDR3 nucleotides are TGTGCCAGCAGACACGACAGGGATTTAGATCAGCCCCAGCATTTT. Encoded protein: CASRHDRDLDQPQHF.

This clone was observed a few times. This rearrangement joins TRBV2 to TRBJ1-2, with 8 bases that match TRBD1. Germline V gene sequence: CDR1 SNHLY, CDR2 FYNNEI. Germline trimming cut 1 base from V and 2 bases from J; bases unmatched to any gene: 0. The CDR3 totals 14 residues. The CDR3 region has the DNA TGTGCCAGCAGTGAAGGGACAGGGAACTATGGCTACACCTTC. It translates to CASSEGTGNYGYTF.